A selection of T cell receptor beta chains follows, all from one sample in a study of T cells after yellow fever vaccination. MiXCR, applied by TCRdb to the 5' RACE reads, yields one record per CDR3 protein. The sample shows around 120,000 distinct CDR3 sequences, 6.5% to 9% of them seen only once. Sequencing used CD4+ T cells sorted from PBMCs, obtained 35 to 50 days after the first yellow fever vaccination. These receptor sequences come from a man aged 18 to 35 who received the YFV17D yellow fever vaccine. Each CDR3 is given with its conserved first and last residue. A D gene is named only where the DNA matches it firmly. Clone size is given for some rows only: seen once, a few or many times, or a class if the clone is expanded.

NA	TRBJ2-3	once	TRBV5-1	TGCGCCAGCAGCTTGGTCGGACCTCCGGATACGCAGTATTTT	CASSLVGPPDTQYF
TRBD2	TRBJ2-1	many	TRBV7-2	TGTGCCAGCAGCCTAACCCAAGCGGGGGGTTACAATGAGCAGTTCTTC	CASSLTQAGGYNEQFF
NA	TRBJ1-1	many	TRBV5-5	TGTGCCAGCAGCTTGGTGGTTGGAGACACTGAAGCTTTCTTT	CASSLVVGDTEAFF
TRBD1	TRBJ1-1	many	TRBV7-2	TGTGCCAGCCGGTACTCCGGGACAGTCAACACTGAAGCTTTCTTT	CASRYSGTVNTEAFF
NA	TRBJ2-7	few	TRBV11-2	TGTGCCAGCAGCTTAGGGGAGGACGCATACTCCTACGAGCAGTACTTC	CASSLGEDAYSYEQYF
NA	TRBJ1-3	many	TRBV12-3/TRBV12-4	TGTGCCAGCAGTCCTGACAGACTTGGAAACACCATATATTTT	CASSPDRLGNTIYF
TRBD1	TRBJ1-2	many	TRBV6-5	TGTGTCAGCAGTTACAGGGGGCCGGACTATGGCTACACCTTC	CVSSYRGPDYGYTF
NA	TRBJ2-3	many	TRBV11-2	TGTGCCAGCAGCTTTCCCCGGGGGTCTAGCACAGATACGCAGTATTTT	CASSFPRGSSTDTQYF
TRBD2	TRBJ2-5	many	TRBV7-7	TGTGCCAGCAGCTCCGGGGGGTTTTTGGAGACCCAGTACTTC	CASSSGGFLETQYF
TRBD1	TRBJ1-1	NA	TRBV7-2	TGTGCCAGCAGCCAACAGGGGACCATGAACACTGAAGCTTTCTTT	CASSQQGTMNTEAFF
TRBD2	TRBJ2-5	many	TRBV5-1	TGCGCCAGCGAACTAGCGGGGGGAGAGACCCAGTACTTC	CASELAGGETQYF
NA	TRBJ2-2	NA	TRBV7-2	TGTGCCAGCAGCTTAGTTTGGGGGCAAGCCGGGGAGCTGTTTTTT	CASSLVWGQAGELFF
NA	TRBJ1-2	NA	TRBV5-4	TGTGCCAGCAGACCCCCGGCCTCGGTATATGGCTACACCTTC	CASRPPASVYGYTF
TRBD1	TRBJ1-5	many	TRBV30	TGTGCCTTCGACAGGGGGCTTGATCAGCCCCAGCATTTT	CAFDRGLDQPQHF
NA	TRBJ1-5	many	TRBV12-3/TRBV12-4	TGTGCCAGCAGGCCGGGACGGAACAATCAGCCCCAGCATTTT	CASRPGRNNQPQHF
NA	TRBJ1-5	many	TRBV16	TGTGCCAGCAGCCAATCCGGCGGGGCGGGTCAGCCCCAGCATTTT	CASSQSGGAGQPQHF
NA	TRBJ1-1	many	TRBV9	TGTGCCAGCAGCCCCCGATTGGGGGGCAGTACTGAAGCTTTCTTT	CASSPRLGGSTEAFF
NA	TRBJ2-1	many	TRBV4-2	TGTGCCAGCAGCCAAGACGGGCGGCAGGAAGTCTTC	CASSQDGRQEVF
NA	TRBJ2-5	many	TRBV10-3	TGTGCCATCAGGATTAATGAAGAGACCCAGTACTTC	CAIRINEETQYF
TRBD1	TRBJ2-1	many	TRBV25-1	TGTGCCAGCAGTGAATGGGGAAAGGGGGCGTTCTACAATGAGCAGTTCTTC	CASSEWGKGAFYNEQFF
NA	TRBJ1-1	NA	TRBV20-1	TGCAGTGCCGGAAGGGGCGTTGAAGCTTTCTTT	CSAGRGVEAFF
NA	TRBJ1-3	many	TRBV6-5	TGTGCCAGCAGTTCCAGGGGATTCTCTGGAAACACCATATATTTT	CASSSRGFSGNTIYF
NA	TRBJ2-6	few	TRBV5-4	TGTGCCAGCAGCTCACCCGGGGAGGCTGGGGCCAACGTCCTGACTTTC	CASSSPGEAGANVLTF
NA	TRBJ1-5	few	TRBV18	TGTGCCAGCTCACGTGGACGGATCAATCAGCCCCAGCATTTT	CASSRGRINQPQHF
TRBD1	TRBJ1-3	many	TRBV7-3	TGTGCCAGCAGCCGGACAGGTTCTGGAAACACCATATATTTT	CASSRTGSGNTIYF
NA	TRBJ2-3	NA	TRBV5-1	TGCGCCAGCAGCTTCGGGGCTGCAACAGATACGCAGTATTTT	CASSFGAATDTQYF
TRBD2	TRBJ2-1	many	TRBV5-6	TGTGCCAGCAGCTCTGCACTAGCGGGGGGGCGGGAGCGCTCCTACAATGAGCAGTTCTTC	CASSSALAGGRERSYNEQFF
NA	TRBJ2-3	many	TRBV7-3	TGTGCCAGCAGCCCCGGGGGCACAGATACGCAGTATTTT	CASSPGGTDTQYF
NA	TRBJ2-5	NA	TRBV3-1	TGTGCCAGCACGCCGACAAGCCGTGAAGAGAACCAGTACTTC	CASTPTSREENQYF
NA	TRBJ1-2	NA	TRBV7-2	TGTGCCAGCAGCTTATCTAGAGGTAGCTATGGCTACACCTTC	CASSLSRGSYGYTF
TRBD1	TRBJ1-2	many	TRBV5-1	TGCGCCAGCAGCTTGGCCCAGGGGGAAGGCTACACCTTC	CASSLAQGEGYTF
NA	TRBJ2-5	many	TRBV5-1	TGCGCCAGCAGCTTGGGGACTACTAAAGAGACCCAGTACTTC	CASSLGTTKETQYF
NA	TRBJ2-3	many	TRBV4-3	TGCGCCAGCAGCCTCAATGTGTGGGGGGCCCCAGATACGCAGTATTTT	CASSLNVWGAPDTQYF
NA	TRBJ1-5	many	TRBV7-9	TGTGCCAGCAGACTTGGATTGGGACAGCCCCAGCATTTT	CASRLGLGQPQHF
TRBD2	TRBJ2-5	many	TRBV14	TGTGCCAGCAGCCAAGTAGGGCGGGGGTCCCAAGAGACCCAGTACTTC	CASSQVGRGSQETQYF
NA	TRBJ1-2	many	TRBV6-5	TGTGCCAGCAGTTACACAGATGGCACCGGCTACACCTTC	CASSYTDGTGYTF
NA	TRBJ1-2	many	TRBV7-2	TGTGCCAGCAGCCCGTACACTCTCTATGGCTACACCTTC	CASSPYTLYGYTF
NA	TRBJ2-1	many	TRBV10-3	TGTGCCATCAGTGAGTTGGATGAGCAGTTCTTC	CAISELDEQFF
NA	TRBJ2-5	few	TRBV9	TGTGCCAGCAGCGTAGGTGGGGGAGAGACCCAGTACTTC	CASSVGGGETQYF
NA	TRBJ1-1	many	TRBV7-2	TGTGCCAGCAGCTCTTATACAGGGTCTGAAGCTTTCTTT	CASSSYTGSEAFF
NA	TRBJ1-3	many	TRBV6-5	TGTGCCAGCAGGCCGGACGGTATCTACTCTGGAAACACCATATATTTT	CASRPDGIYSGNTIYF
TRBD1	TRBJ2-1	many	TRBV15	TGTGCCACCAGACCCGGGACAGCAACCTTAGTATCCTCCTACAATGAGCAGTTCTTC	CATRPGTATLVSSYNEQFF
NA	TRBJ2-7	NA	TRBV12-3/TRBV12-4	TGTGCCAGCAGTTTGACGGAGTACGAGCAGTACTTC	CASSLTEYEQYF
TRBD1	TRBJ1-3	many	TRBV29-1	TGCAGCGTTGAACAGGGGGCTGGAAACACCATATATTTT	CSVEQGAGNTIYF